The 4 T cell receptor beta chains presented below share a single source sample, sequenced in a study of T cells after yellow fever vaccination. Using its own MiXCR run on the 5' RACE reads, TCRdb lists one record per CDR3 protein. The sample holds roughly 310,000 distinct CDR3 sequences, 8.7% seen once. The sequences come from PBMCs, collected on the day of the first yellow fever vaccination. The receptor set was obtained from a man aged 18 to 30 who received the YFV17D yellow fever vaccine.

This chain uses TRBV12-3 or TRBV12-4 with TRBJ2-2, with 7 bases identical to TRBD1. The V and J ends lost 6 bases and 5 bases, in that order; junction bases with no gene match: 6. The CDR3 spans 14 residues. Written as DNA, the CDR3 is TGTGCCAGCAGCCGAAACAGGGGTACCGGGGAGCTGTTTTTT. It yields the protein CASSRNRGTGELFF.

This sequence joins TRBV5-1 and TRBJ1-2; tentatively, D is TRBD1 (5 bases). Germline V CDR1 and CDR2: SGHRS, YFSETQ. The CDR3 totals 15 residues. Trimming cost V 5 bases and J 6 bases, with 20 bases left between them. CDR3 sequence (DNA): TGCGCCAGCAGATCTTCTGGGACCGTGAATGATGGCTACACCTTC. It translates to CASRSSGTVNDGYTF.

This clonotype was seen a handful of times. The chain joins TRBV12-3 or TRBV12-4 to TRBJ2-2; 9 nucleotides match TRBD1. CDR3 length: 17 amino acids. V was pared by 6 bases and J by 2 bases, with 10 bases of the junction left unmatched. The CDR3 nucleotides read TGTGCCAGCAGCCCGGGACAGGGCACTTTTAACACCGGGGAGCTGTTTTTT. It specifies CASSPGQGTFNTGELFF.

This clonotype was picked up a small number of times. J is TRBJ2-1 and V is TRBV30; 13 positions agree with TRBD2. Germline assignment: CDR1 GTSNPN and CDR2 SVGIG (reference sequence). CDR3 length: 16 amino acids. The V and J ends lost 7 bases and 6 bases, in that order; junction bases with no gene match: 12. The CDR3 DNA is TGTGCCTTGGAGTCGGGGACTAGCGGGGTTGCCAATGAGCAGTTCTTC. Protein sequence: CALESGTSGVANEQFF.